This T cell receptor (beta chain) was sequenced for a study of shared clonotypes between healthy human individuals. The authors ran the assay at deep level. In the study's own analysis: Junction-only sequences without quality scores were provided by ImmunoSEQ, so filtering was different. Assay: immunoSEQ multiplex PCR; the TCRdb copy retains only in-frame clones and omits some. V, J and clone size derive from that table, while D and trimming were established from the DNA sequence. The table records around 750,000 clones, 74% of them present only once. It was into CD45RA+ naive and CD45RA-negative memory subsets that the CD4+ cells were split. Germline CDR1 and CDR2: MNHEY and SMNVEV (reference sequence). The CDR3 covers 17 residues. V was pared by 2 bases and J by 0 bases, with 13 bases between.

The sequencing sample was made of memory CD4+ T cells sorted from blood. The subset was: CD45RA-negative fraction. The receptor was derived from a woman under 40 in good health. The chain recombines TRBV27 with TRBJ2-2; D is possibly TRBD1 or TRBD2 (5 bases each). The CDR3 reads CASSLDHGGTNTGELFF. The CDR3 nucleotides are TGTGCCAGCAGTTTAGATCATGGGGGAACGAACACCGGGGAGCTGTTTTTT.